This TCR beta chain was found in a study of CD8+CD57+ T cells in acquired aplastic anemia. Study overall: Average DNA yield from sorted CD4+ and CD8+ cells was approximately 3 ug. Study findings and constraints: Researchers reported that CD8+ Simpson's diversity was not significantly different in patients versus controls. Overlapping CD8+ CDR3 repertoires of patients and controls contained roughly 29 shared sequences.

Whoever was chosen for sequencing had shown CD8+CD57+ cell expansion by flow cytometry. The patients, all of them, had severe acquired aplastic anemia. Trimming removed 5 bases at V and 4 bases at J, with 17 bases between. This CDR3 has 15 amino acids. Germline CDR1 is SEHNR and CDR2 is FQNEAQ (reference sequence). Genomic DNA, the template, was used for profiling of the TCR beta VDJ and CDR3. TCRdb reprocessed the reads via MiXCR and lists one record per CDR3 protein. The sample includes 250,000 to 350,000 distinct CDR3 sequences, around three fifths seen only once; the top ten take 1.3%. Points on this clonotype: Its antigen is undetermined.

The source is a human donor with aplastic anemia. V usage is TRBV7-9 and J usage is TRBJ1-2; D is possibly TRBD1 (6 bases). Material: sorted CD4+, CD8+, or CD8+CD57+ T cells (not recorded which) from PBMCs. CDR3 sequence reads: CASSQGGQTFYGYTF. The CDR3 DNA sequence: TGTGCCAGCAGCCAAGGAGGACAGACGTTCTATGGCTACACCTTC.